This is a list of T cell receptor beta chains from one sample in a study of T cells in localized non-small cell lung cancer. The data were produced by immunoSEQ multiplex PCR, yet TCRdb's version contains in-frame clones alone and is incomplete. Among 40,000 or so clones, around 75% were seen once, and the ten largest hold about 32%. The specimen was PBMCs, collected before any cancer treatment. The receptors come from a woman aged 35-70 years with stage II squamous cell lung carcinoma. Each CDR3 is given with its conserved first and last residue. The order of the fields is clone size, D gene, V gene, J gene, CDR3 DNA, CDR3 protein. D genes are given only for firm matches. The size of a clone is reported for some rows only, either as once, few or many, or as a class for expanded clones.

size: -
D: -
V: TRBV27
J: TRBJ2-1
DNA: TGTGCCAGCCGGGGGACAAACCCATACAATGAGCAGTTCTTC
CDR3: CASRGTNPYNEQFF

size: -
D: -
V: TRBV6-5
J: TRBJ2-3
DNA: TGTGCCAGCAGTGCCCCAGGAACAGATACGCAGTATTTT
CDR3: CASSAPGTDTQYF

size: -
D: -
V: TRBV5-6
J: TRBJ1-4
DNA: TGTGCCAGCAGCCGGCCGGGACACGCGAAAGAAAAACTGTTTTTT
CDR3: CASSRPGHAKEKLFF

size: once
D: TRBD1
V: TRBV4-1
J: TRBJ1-1
DNA: TGCGCCAGCAGCCAAATGACAGGGGGAGTGAACACTGAAGCTTTCTTT
CDR3: CASSQMTGGVNTEAFF

size: -
D: -
V: TRBV10-3
J: TRBJ1-1
DNA: TGTGCCATCAGTGAACTATTCCTCGGACAGCACCCTAACACTGAAGCTTTCTTT
CDR3: CAISELFLGQHPNTEAFF

size: -
D: -
V: TRBV5-1
J: TRBJ1-1
DNA: TGCGCCAGCAGCCTACAGGGCGGCATGAACACTGAAGCTTTCTTT
CDR3: CASSLQGGMNTEAFF

size: -
D: -
V: TRBV7-9
J: TRBJ2-2
DNA: TGTGCCAGCAGCCCCTCTAGGGCGTTCGGGGAGCTGTTTTTT
CDR3: CASSPSRAFGELFF

size: -
D: -
V: TRBV10-3
J: TRBJ2-1
DNA: TGTGCCATCAGTGAGGTAGGGACTGATGAGCAGTTCTTC
CDR3: CAISEVGTDEQFF

size: -
D: -
V: TRBV7-2
J: TRBJ1-5
DNA: TGTGCCAGCAGCTTCCTGGACGGCTTCAATCAGCCCCAGCATTTT
CDR3: CASSFLDGFNQPQHF

size: -
D: -
V: TRBV4-1
J: TRBJ2-7
DNA: TGCGCCAGCAGCCAAGGGCACCAGAGCTCCTACGAGCAGTACTTC
CDR3: CASSQGHQSSYEQYF

size: -
D: -
V: TRBV6-5
J: TRBJ1-2
DNA: TGTGCCAGCAGTTACAGATCAGGGGACTATGGCTACACCTTC
CDR3: CASSYRSGDYGYTF

size: -
D: TRBD1
V: TRBV18
J: TRBJ2-5
DNA: TGTGCCAGCTCCAGGGTACAGACAGGGCAAGAGACCCAGTACTTC
CDR3: CASSRVQTGQETQYF

size: -
D: TRBD2
V: TRBV4-3
J: TRBJ2-3
DNA: TGCGCCAGCAGCCAAGCGACTAGCGGGAGGGATACGCAGTATTTT
CDR3: CASSQATSGRDTQYF

size: -
D: -
V: TRBV7-2
J: TRBJ2-2
DNA: TGTGCCAGTATCGCGGGTGGAAACACCGGGGAGCTGTTTTTT
CDR3: CASIAGGNTGELFF

size: -
D: -
V: TRBV2
J: TRBJ2-1
DNA: TGTGCCAGCAGTAACAGGGCCGGGGGGTACAATGAGCAGTTCTTC
CDR3: CASSNRAGGYNEQFF

size: -
D: -
V: TRBV9
J: TRBJ1-1
DNA: TGTGCCAGCAGCGTAACCCTGAACACTGAAGCTTTCTTT
CDR3: CASSVTLNTEAFF

size: -
D: -
V: TRBV5-1
J: TRBJ1-1
DNA: TGCGCCAGCAGCTCGACGGTTATGAACACTGAAGCTTTCTTT
CDR3: CASSSTVMNTEAFF

size: -
D: -
V: TRBV7-2
J: TRBJ2-6
DNA: TGTGCCAGCAGCTCAGGCTTTGGGGCCAACGTCCTGACTTTC
CDR3: CASSSGFGANVLTF

size: -
D: TRBD1
V: TRBV7-9
J: TRBJ2-1
DNA: TGTGCCAGCAGCTCCCGGGACAGGGAGGCCCATGAGCAGTTCTTC
CDR3: CASSSRDREAHEQFF

size: -
D: TRBD1
V: TRBV28
J: TRBJ2-3
DNA: TGTGCCAGCAGCCCAGGACAGGACCTCACAGATACGCAGTATTTT
CDR3: CASSPGQDLTDTQYF

size: -
D: TRBD1
V: TRBV6-5
J: TRBJ2-3
DNA: TGTGCCAGCAAATTACAGGGGCACACAGATACGCAGTATTTT
CDR3: CASKLQGHTDTQYF

size: -
D: TRBD1
V: TRBV28
J: TRBJ2-5
DNA: TGTGCCAGCCAGACAGGGGGCATAGAGACCCAGTACTTC
CDR3: CASQTGGIETQYF

size: -
D: -
V: TRBV19
J: TRBJ1-2
DNA: TGTGCCAGCGGGATTTGGGGGTCCGTTCGCTATGGCTACACCTTC
CDR3: CASGIWGSVRYGYTF

size: -
D: TRBD2
V: TRBV7-9
J: TRBJ2-7
DNA: TGTGCCAGCAGCTCCGGACTAGCGGGAGACGAGCAGTACTTC
CDR3: CASSSGLAGDEQYF

size: -
D: TRBD2
V: TRBV7-6
J: TRBJ2-1
DNA: TGTGCCAGCAGCTTAGCACTGACTAGCGCGCACGGTGAGCAGTTCTTC
CDR3: CASSLALTSAHGEQFF

size: few
D: TRBD2
V: TRBV5-8
J: TRBJ2-7
DNA: TGTGCCAGCAGCTTGACCCTAGCGGGAAGGGGCGAGCAGTACTTC
CDR3: CASSLTLAGRGEQYF

size: -
D: -
V: TRBV2
J: TRBJ1-3
DNA: TGTGCCAGCAGTGATTCGGGAAACACCATATATTTT
CDR3: CASSDSGNTIYF

size: medium-sized
D: TRBD1
V: TRBV6-6
J: TRBJ1-3
DNA: TGTGCCAGCACCTGGGACAGGGACTCTGGAAACACCATATATTTT
CDR3: CASTWDRDSGNTIYF

size: -
D: -
V: TRBV28
J: TRBJ2-5
DNA: TGTGCCAGCAGTTTGACCCGGGACGCAAACACCCAAGAGACCCAGTACTTC
CDR3: CASSLTRDANTQETQYF

size: -
D: TRBD2
V: TRBV9
J: TRBJ2-2
DNA: TGTGCCAGCAGCGTAGAACTAGCGGGGTACACCGGGGAGCTGTTTTTT
CDR3: CASSVELAGYTGELFF

size: once
D: -
V: TRBV5-1
J: TRBJ1-1
DNA: TGCGCCAGCAGCTTGGCCGAGCAGGGTTGGGATGAAGCTTTCTTT
CDR3: CASSLAEQGWDEAFF

size: many
D: TRBD1
V: TRBV2
J: TRBJ2-1
DNA: TGTGCCAGCAGTGTAGAAGGGGACAGGGGCCTTTGGGAGCAGTTCTTC
CDR3: CASSVEGDRGLWEQFF

size: -
D: -
V: TRBV7-2
J: TRBJ2-5
DNA: TGTGCCAGCAGCTTAGTGGCACAGCCGATGGAGACCCAGTACTTC
CDR3: CASSLVAQPMETQYF

size: -
D: TRBD2
V: TRBV18
J: TRBJ2-1
DNA: TGTGCCAGCTCACCCCAACGGCTAGCGGGGGGCGATGAGCAGTTCTTC
CDR3: CASSPQRLAGGDEQFF

size: -
D: -
V: TRBV6-1
J: TRBJ2-4
DNA: TGTGCCAGCAAAGGGTCTCTAGCCAAAAACATTCAGTACTTC
CDR3: CASKGSLAKNIQYF

size: -
D: -
V: TRBV2
J: TRBJ2-1
DNA: TGTGCCAGCACTGGAGGGAGATATGAGCAGTTCTTC
CDR3: CASTGGRYEQFF

size: -
D: -
V: TRBV7-2
J: TRBJ2-7
DNA: TGTGCCAGCAGCTTGGACAGCTACTACGAGCAGTACTTC
CDR3: CASSLDSYYEQYF